This passage covers 19 T cell receptor beta chains from one sample sequenced in a study of blood T cell repertoires in COVID-19. Generated by immunoSEQ multiplex PCR, the TCRdb table keeps only in-frame clones and is missing some. The data contain about 120,000 clones, roughly three quarters of them singletons. Material for sequencing was peripheral blood. These receptors were taken from a human donor in a cohort sampled during active COVID-19.

The chain recombines TRBV10-3 with TRBJ1-2, with D possibly TRBD1 on 6 matching bases. Germline V gene lookup returns CDR1 ENHRY and CDR2 SYGVKD. With 5 bases removed from V and 7 bases from J, the gap between germline ends came to 20 bases. The CDR3 is 15 residues long. CDR3: CAISPTNRENPGYTF. The CDR3 DNA reads TGTGCCATCAGTCCTACTAACAGGGAAAACCCTGGCTACACCTTC.

The CDR3, as DNA: TGCGCCAGCAGCTTCGGACTAGCGGGTTTAAGGGGGGAGCAGTACTTC. Translation gives CASSFGLAGLRGEQYF. The chain employs TRBV5-1 and TRBJ2-7, with 11 bases that match TRBD2. From germline, CDR1 is SGHRS and CDR2 YFSETQ. This CDR3 region has 16 residues. Trimming took 2 bases from V and 7 from J; bases not matched to a gene: 11.

The chain employs TRBV5-8 and TRBJ1-5; 7 nucleotides match TRBD1. The CDR3 covers 15 residues. V shed 3 bases and J 0 bases; nucleotides not matched to a gene: 3. Germline CDR1 is SGHTS and CDR2 is YDEGEE. The CDR3: CASSSGQNSNQPQHF. Here the CDR3 DNA reads TGTGCCAGCAGCTCGGGACAGAATAGCAATCAGCCCCAGCATTTT.

The chain links TRBV5-4 to TRBJ1-2; 9 positions agree with TRBD1. CDR3 size: 17 residues. The trim removed 2 bases at V and 2 bases at J, leaving 10 bases unmatched. CDR1 and CDR2 (germline): SGHNT, YYREEE (reference sequence). CDR3 nucleotide sequence: TGTGCCAGCAGCTTAAACCCCGGGACAGGGCAAAACTATGGCTACACCTTC. It specifies CASSLNPGTGQNYGYTF.

This clone was recorded once. The chain joins TRBV7-8 to TRBJ1-6; TRBD1 is a possible D gene (6 bases). Germline values: CDR1 SGHVS, CDR2 FQNEAQ. The CDR3 is 16 amino acids. Trimming left V 1 base short and J 7 bases short, with 14 bases between. The CDR3 region has the DNA TGTGCCAGCAGCTTAGTGGCAGGGACAAAGAATTCACCCCTCCACTTT. Protein: CASSLVAGTKNSPLHF.

This clone showed up just a few times. The chain uses TRBV5-1 and TRBJ1-3; TRBD1 aligns across 7 bases. This CDR3 is 14 amino acids long. Germline CDR1 SGHRS, CDR2 YFSETQ. V was pared by 5 bases and J by 0 bases, with 2 bases of the junction left unmatched. Written as DNA, the CDR3 is TGCGCCAGCAGAGGACAGGACTCTGGAAACACCATATATTTT. This translates into CASRGQDSGNTIYF.

V is TRBV5-1 and J is TRBJ1-5; D perhaps matches TRBD1 (5 bases). Germline lookup yields CDR1 SGHRS and CDR2 YFSETQ. V was trimmed by 4 bases and J by 3 bases, leaving 11 bases between them. CDR3 length: 14 residues. CDR3 protein: CASSPGGSNQPQHF. CDR3 coding DNA: TGCGCCAGCAGCCCCGGGGGGTCCAATCAGCCCCAGCATTTT.

The chain employs TRBV5-1 and TRBJ1-2; 10 bases match TRBD1. Germline loops: CDR1 SGHRS, CDR2 YFSETQ. The CDR3 is made up of 14 amino acids. Trimming removed 4 bases from V and 6 bases from J; junction bases left unmatched: 6. The CDR3 region is CASSLGQGEDGYTF. The CDR3 DNA reads as TGCGCCAGCAGCCTTGGACAGGGGGAGGATGGCTACACCTTC. The full variable domain, in which reference TRBV5-1 and TRBJ1-2 provide the parts outside the CDR3, is KAGVTQTPRYLIKTRGQQVTLSCSPISGHRSVSWYQQTPGQGLQFLFEYFSETQRNKGNFPGRFSGRQFSNSRSEMNVSTLELGDSALYLCASSLGQGEDGYTFGSGTRLTVV.

This chain uses TRBV28 with TRBJ2-7; 7 bases map to TRBD2. Germline V lookup: CDR1 MDHEN, CDR2 SYDVKM. V shed 5 bases and J 3 bases; nucleotides not matched to a gene: 7. The CDR3 loop spans 14 amino acids. In DNA form, the CDR3 reads TGTGCCAGCAGTGTACCGGGACTACACTACGAGCAGTACTTC. It is translated as CASSVPGLHYEQYF.

This clone was counted once. The chain has TRBV27 and TRBJ2-7; a weak D match, TRBD1 (6 bases). CDR3 length equals 15 residues. Germline CDR1 reads MNHEY; CDR2 reads SMNVEV (reference sequence). Trimming cost V 5 bases and J 1 base, with 15 bases left between them. The CDR3 nucleotides read TGTGCCAGCAGTCTAAGGACAGCCAGATCCTACGAGCAGTACTTC. This encodes CASSLRTARSYEQYF.

J is TRBJ1-1 and V is TRBV10-3; TRBD1 aligns across 9 bases. Trimming took 3 bases from V and 6 from J; bases not matched to a gene: 5. Germline CDR1 is ENHRY and CDR2 is SYGVKD. The CDR3 has 14 residues. As DNA, the CDR3 is TGTGCCATCAGTGAAACAACAGGGGGCCCTGAAGCTTTCTTT. Amino acid sequence: CAISETTGGPEAFF.

The V and J genes are TRBV7-6 and TRBJ1-3; D is ambiguous. The CDR3 extends over 15 amino acids. V gave up 0 bases and J gave up 0 bases, with 6 bases separating them. CDR1 is SGHVS and CDR2 is FNYEAQ in the germline V gene. DNA for the CDR3: TGTGCCAGCAGCTTAGCGCACAGCTCTGGAAACACCATATATTTT. Translated: CASSLAHSSGNTIYF. Supplemented by reference TRBV7-6 and TRBJ1-3, the full variable domain reads GAGVSQSPRYKVTKRGQDVALRCDPISGHVSLYWYRQALGQGPEFLTYFNYEAQQDKSGLPNDRFSAERPEGSISTLTIQRTEQRDSAMYRCASSLAHSSGNTIYFGEGSWLTVV.

On this clone itself: Other nucleotide sequences in the sample specify the same CDR3. The chain recombines TRBV6-5 with TRBJ1-2; D is unclear. The CDR3 sequence is 14 residues long. Germline V gene sequence: CDR1 MNHEY, CDR2 SVGAGI. The germline V and J ends were trimmed by 0 bases and 2 bases, with 7 bases remaining between them. DNA for the CDR3: TGTGCCAGCAGTTACTCGACGGGGAACTATGGCTACACCTTC. This sequence encodes CASSYSTGNYGYTF.

The rearrangement uses TRBV10-2 and TRBJ2-7; the D gene is possibly TRBD2 (5 bases). The germline V gene has CDR1 WSHSY and CDR2 SAAADI. Between the trimmed V and J ends, which lost 4 bases and 5 bases, there was a span of 21 bases. The CDR3 length is 16 residues. Here the CDR3 reads CASSASLHGVANEQYF. In DNA, the CDR3 is TGCGCCAGCAGTGCTAGTCTACACGGGGTGGCCAACGAGCAGTACTTC.

This chain uses TRBV30 with TRBJ1-2; D is perhaps TRBD1 (6 bases). Deletions cut 5 bases from V and 7 bases from J, with 14 bases between. Germline V gene data show CDR1 as GTSNPN and CDR2 as SVGIG (reference sequence). The CDR3 runs 12 residues. The CDR3 spells CAWGVGAGGYTF. The CDR3 nucleotides are TGTGCCTGGGGCGTGGGGGCGGGTGGCTACACCTTC.

In its sample, this clone was seen a few times. The chain combines TRBV7-9 with TRBJ2-7; the D gene is possibly TRBD2 (5 bases). This CDR3 is 14 amino acids long. V gave up 3 bases and J gave up 4 bases, with 13 bases separating them. Germline CDR1 is SEHNR and CDR2 is FQNEAQ (reference sequence). The CDR3 coding sequence is TGTGCCAGCAGCTTTGAAAGGGAGACTTACGAGCAGTACTTC. The encoded protein is CASSFERETYEQYF.

V usage is TRBV11-2 and J usage is TRBJ1-4; D not certain. This CDR3 spans 12 amino acids. CDR1 and CDR2 (germline): SGHAT, FQNNGV. Trimming stripped 3 bases from V and 5 bases from J, with 4 bases between. In DNA, the CDR3 is TGTGCCAGCAGCTTCGGGAATGAAAAACTGTTTTTT. Encoded protein: CASSFGNEKLFF.

This clone has just one count. The rearrangement links TRBV11-3 to TRBJ2-6; a possible D gene is TRBD1 (8 bases). Germline-derived CDR1 and CDR2 are SGHNT and YENEEA. CDR3 length: 18 residues. The V end lost 7 bases, the J end lost 1 base, and 20 bases lay between the germline ends. The DNA for the CDR3 is TGTGCCAGCACCCTAGCGGCAGGGGGCGGTTCTGGGGCCAACGTCCTGACTTTC. Protein: CASTLAAGGGSGANVLTF.

The chain joins TRBV9 to TRBJ1-1; D gene unclear. The CDR3 length is 16 residues. The V end was cut by 0 bases, the J end by 3 bases, with 15 bases between. Germline V gene sequence: CDR1 SGDLS, CDR2 YYNGEE. CDR3 loop: CASSVGLEHLDTEAFF. DNA of the CDR3: TGTGCCAGCAGCGTAGGGTTGGAGCATTTGGACACTGAAGCTTTCTTT.